Shown below are 11 T cell receptor beta chains from a single sample sequenced in a study of metastatic and nonmetastatic thyroid tumors (dated by TCRdb to 2018 to 2021). Library method: PCR. Sequencing was performed on an Illumina HiSeq 4000. Using fastp at Q25 and MiXCR, TCRdb reprocessed the public reads and kept productive beta chains. For this sample there are 25,000 to 30,000 clones; around 4% appear just once. Jointly, the top ten make up about 3.2% of the sample. No treatment had been received by any patient before thyroid surgery. The sequencing sample was made of blood. These receptors were collected from a male donor with papillary thyroid cancer or a benign thyroid nodule (not recorded which). Some clones in this sample may be carry-over from other donors' samples.

The gene calls are TRBV6-1 and TRBJ2-7; a possible D gene is TRBD2 (6 bases). CDR3 length: 13 residues. Deletions cut 6 bases from V and 1 base from J, with 10 bases between. CDR1 and CDR2 (germline): MNHNS, SASEGT. The CDR3, as DNA: TGTGCCAGCAGAGAACTAGCTTCCTACGAGCAGTACTTC. This sequence encodes CASRELASYEQYF.

This clone appeared many times. A single base separates this from a much larger clone, so it may be a read error. The sample holds other DNA sequences that translate to the same CDR3. V usage is TRBV2 and J usage is TRBJ1-2, with TRBD1 as a possible D gene (5 bases). Looked up from germline, CDR1 is SNHLY and CDR2 is FYNNEI. The V end was cut by 5 bases, the J end by 8 bases, with 15 bases between. There are 13 residues in the CDR3. CDR3 bases: TGTGCCAGCAGTCCCGGGACGCTCTACGGCTACACCTTC. It yields the protein CASSPGTLYGYTF.

The V call is TRBV2, the J call TRBJ2-2; D is perhaps TRBD2 (5 bases). The CDR3 is made up of 13 amino acids. Trimming removed 7 bases at V and 3 bases at J, with 9 bases between. Per the germline V gene, CDR1 is SNHLY and CDR2 is FYNNEI. CDR3 in DNA: TGTGCCAGCACCGTGGACTACACCGGGGAGCTGTTTTTT. Protein product: CASTVDYTGELFF.

This clone showed up many times. The rearrangement links TRBV10-2 to TRBJ1-5; a weak D match, TRBD1 (5 bases). Trimming stripped 7 bases from V and 4 bases from J, with 11 bases between. The germline gives CDR1 WSHSY, CDR2 SAAADI. CDR3 length: 13 amino acids. CDR3 nucleotides: TGCGCCAGCAAGCTAGCAGGGAATCAGCCCCAGCATTTT. Translating it yields CASKLAGNQPQHF.

Many counts were recorded for this clone. The V call is TRBV7-2, the J call TRBJ2-1, with D hard to call. V was cut by 2 bases and J by 9 bases, with 5 bases left in between. CDR1 is SGHTA, CDR2 FQGNSA, per germline. The CDR3 length is 11 residues. The CDR3 loop reads CASSLKTEQFF. DNA of the CDR3: TGTGCCAGCAGCTTAAAAACTGAGCAGTTCTTC.

This clone was found a few times. V gene TRBV28 combines with J gene TRBJ2-7; TRBD2 aligns across 9 bases. This CDR3 spans 16 amino acids. Unmatched junction bases numbered 7, after V lost 1 base and J lost 3 bases. Looked up from germline, CDR1 is MDHEN and CDR2 is SYDVKM. CDR3 sequence: CASSLYSGGTLYEQYF. CDR3 nucleotides: TGTGCCAGCAGTTTATATAGCGGGGGAACACTCTACGAGCAGTACTTC. Supplemented by reference TRBV28 and TRBJ2-7, the full variable domain reads DVKVTQSSRYLVKRTGEKVFLECVQDMDHENMFWYRQDPGLGLRLIYFSYDVKMKEKGDIPEGYSVSREKKERFSLILESASTNQTSMYLCASSLYSGGTLYEQYFGPGTRLTVT.

The chain couples TRBV6-1 to TRBJ2-2; weak D call: TRBD1 (6 bases). This CDR3 is 13 amino acids long. Trimming removed 3 bases from V and 8 bases from J, with 10 bases in between. CDR1 is MNHNS, CDR2 SASEGT, per germline. CDR3 region: CASSEGAWGELFF. Written as DNA, the CDR3 is TGTGCCAGCAGTGAGGGGGCATGGGGGGAGCTGTTTTTT.

Comment on this clone: This may be a read error, as it is one base from a much larger clone. This chain uses TRBV25-1 with TRBJ1-2; 7 nucleotides line up with TRBD1. The V gene end was trimmed by 7 bases and the J gene end by 6 bases; junction bases not matched to a gene: 17. The CDR3 runs 16 residues. Germline assignment: CDR1 MGHDK and CDR2 SYGVNS. The CDR3 is CASNAGTVGAGDGYTF. For the CDR3, the DNA is TGTGCCAGCAACGCCGGGACAGTGGGCGCCGGAGATGGCTACACCTTC.

This clone was observed many times. The rearrangement joins TRBV28 to TRBJ1-4; no firm D call. Trimming removed 3 bases from V and 6 bases from J, with 14 bases in between. The CDR3 extends over 15 amino acids. The germline V gene has CDR1 MDHEN and CDR2 SYDVKM. The CDR3 sequence is CASSLLTRRDEKLFF. The CDR3 nucleotides are TGTGCCAGCAGTTTGCTGACACGGCGAGATGAAAAACTGTTTTTT. Drawing the rest from reference TRBV28 and TRBJ1-4, the complete variable domain is DVKVTQSSRYLVKRTGEKVFLECVQDMDHENMFWYRQDPGLGLRLIYFSYDVKMKEKGDIPEGYSVSREKKERFSLILESASTNQTSMYLCASSLLTRRDEKLFFGSGTQLSVL.

The chain carries TRBV7-9 and TRBJ1-2; D gene ambiguous. V lost 5 bases, J lost 8 bases, and 27 bases lay in between. The CDR3 is 17 residues long. Germline CDR1 reads SEHNR; CDR2 reads FQNEAQ (reference sequence). The CDR3 nucleotides read TGTGCCAGCAGCCCCGGAGTCGGCAGCTACGACCCCTGGGGCTACACCTTC. Translating gives CASSPGVGSYDPWGYTF.

This clone came up a few times. The chain recombines TRBV6-1 with TRBJ2-7; 10 bases map to TRBD2. The germline V gene has CDR1 MNHNS and CDR2 SASEGT. This CDR3 region has 15 residues. The V segment lost 5 bases and the J segment 0 bases; nucleotides outside the gene matches: 4. As DNA, the CDR3 is TGTGCCAGCAGTCCTCCTAGCGGGAGCTCCTACGAGCAGTACTTC. Translation: CASSPPSGSSYEQYF.